This T cell receptor beta chain is drawn from a study of monozygotic twins with inflammatory bowel disease. Looked up from germline, CDR1 is LNHNV and CDR2 is YYDKDF (reference sequence). The CDR3 is made up of 13 amino acids. TCRdb re-called the 5' RACE reads and shows each CDR3 protein once, DNA omitted. In all, the sample yields approximately 400,000 distinct CDR3 sequences. The clonotype originates from a human donor with ulcerative colitis or Crohn's disease, or a healthy co-twin of an affected twin (not recorded which). The V call is TRBV15, the J call TRBJ2-1. The sample comprised blood. The CDR3 region is CATSRDRRTEQFF.